This T cell receptor beta chain came from a study of cytomegalovirus exposure and HLA in healthy donors. V shed 6 bases and J shed 1 base, with 10 bases lying between them. From germline, CDR1 is SNHLY and CDR2 FYNNEI. The CDR3 is made up of 14 amino acids. Comments on this clone: What it binds is unknown.

13 Jbeta primers and 60 Vbeta primers were used for the PCR. Profiling relied on immunoSEQ multiplex PCR, and the TCRdb table lists in-frame clones only, not all of them. Among some 150,000 clones, roughly 85% were seen once, and the ten largest hold roughly 2.4%. Study-wide results and caveats: The Asian-associated ancestry cluster reportedly had fewer N-insertions than the approximately 630-donor mean in a later analysis. Using a false discovery rate of 0.05, a later analysis showed that 15,000 to 20,000 TCR beta sequences were associated with HLA alleles. Cytomegalovirus-associated status was assigned to approximately 160 TCR beta chains.

The source material was PBMCs. This clonotype originated in a woman younger than 30 in good health and CMV-seronegative. The gene calls are TRBV2 and TRBJ1-5; D is unclear. CDR3 DNA sequence: TGTGCCAGCAGGGCACGGGGAAGCAATCAGCCCCAGCATTTT. This sequence encodes CASRARGSNQPQHF.